This T cell receptor beta chain comes out of a study of shared clonotypes between healthy human individuals. Findings and limits, study-wide: The sampled material consisted only of blood, and tissue repertoires are likely to differ.

The protocol was immunoSEQ multiplex PCR, while the TCRdb copy is restricted to in-frame clones and leaves out a portion. The sample lists 800,000 or so clones; about 96% were seen once. Positive CCR7 selection of CD45RO-negative cells yielded the naive CD8 cells, and terminally differentiated effector memory CD45RA+ cells were excluded. Within Nashville, Tennessee resided all donors, each a Caucasian adult. A remark on this clone: Its antigen is not known.

Germline CDR1 LNHNV, CDR2 YYDKDF (reference sequence). Trimming took 9 bases from V and 2 from J, leaving 16 bases between them. The CDR3 spans 14 residues. The rearrangement uses TRBV15 and TRBJ1-1, with a possible D match to TRBD1 (5 bases). Sequences were obtained from naive CD8+ T cells sorted from blood. This sequence originates from a man aged 25-40 years in good health. The CDR3 region has the DNA TGTGCCACTCGCAGAACAGGTGAAAACACTGAAGCTTTCTTT. Protein product: CATRRTGENTEAFF.